Listed below are T cell receptor beta chains from one sample, sequenced in a study of blood T cell repertoires in COVID-19. Repertoires were generated with immunoSEQ multiplex PCR, while TCRdb's copy carries only in-frame clones and drops some. This table holds just under 85,000 clones, 80% to 90% found once. The sequenced material came from peripheral blood. These receptors were taken from a woman aged 55-70 years with acute or convalescent COVID-19. CDR3s include the opening cysteine and the closing phenylalanine or tryptophan. D genes are given only for firm matches. Clone sizes are given selectively: once, few, many, or a class where the clone is expanded.

D gene | J gene | V gene | clone size | CDR3 DNA | CDR3 protein
NA | TRBJ2-5 | TRBV12-3/TRBV12-4 | NA | TGTGCCAGCAGTTTATTAGCCGAAGAGACCCAGTACTTC | CASSLLAEETQYF
NA | TRBJ1-1 | TRBV10-3 | NA | TGTGCCATCAGTCAGGTAGGGGACACTGAAGCTTTCTTT | CAISQVGDTEAFF
NA | TRBJ2-7 | TRBV4-3 | NA | TGCGCCAGCAGCCAAGACTTATATGGGGGGTTCAACGAGCAGTACTTC | CASSQDLYGGFNEQYF
NA | TRBJ2-1 | TRBV5-1 | NA | TGCGCCAGCAGCTTGGAAGGGAGAAGGATGGATGAGCAGTTCTTC | CASSLEGRRMDEQFF
TRBD1 | TRBJ2-2 | TRBV7-7 | NA | TGTGCTAGCAGCCTAAACAGGGGCTCGAACACCGGGGAGCTGTTTTTT | CASSLNRGSNTGELFF
TRBD1 | TRBJ1-1 | TRBV5-6 | NA | TGTGCCAGCAGCCAAATGAGACAGGGCATCACTGAAGCTTTCTTT | CASSQMRQGITEAFF
NA | TRBJ1-2 | TRBV4-2 | NA | TGTGCCAGCAGCCCCGAGACTGTCTCCTATGGCTACACCTTC | CASSPETVSYGYTF
TRBD1 | TRBJ1-2 | TRBV28 | NA | TGTGCCAGCCGTACAGGGGGATATGGCTACACCTTC | CASRTGGYGYTF
TRBD1 | TRBJ1-1 | TRBV6-2/TRBV6-3 | NA | TGTGCCAGCAGTAGGACAGGGCCCTACCAGGGGAGTGAAGCTTTCTTT | CASSRTGPYQGSEAFF
NA | TRBJ1-6 | TRBV5-1 | NA | TGCGCCAGCAGCTTTTGGAGCTTTAGTAATTCACCCCTCCACTTT | CASSFWSFSNSPLHF
TRBD1 | TRBJ1-2 | TRBV19 | NA | TGTGCCAGTAGTTCCCCTCGGGGACAGGGGTTAGATGGCTACACCTTC | CASSSPRGQGLDGYTF
TRBD2 | TRBJ2-1 | TRBV5-1 | NA | TGCGCCAGCAGCTTGGCCACGACTAGCGGAAACAATGAGCAGTTCTTC | CASSLATTSGNNEQFF
TRBD1 | TRBJ1-1 | TRBV11-3 | NA | TGTGCCAGCAGCCGGGACAGGGACACTGAAGCTTTCTTT | CASSRDRDTEAFF
TRBD2 | TRBJ2-7 | TRBV11-2 | few | TGTGCCAGCAGCCTGACTAGCGGGGCTGATTACGAGCAGTACTTC | CASSLTSGADYEQYF
NA | TRBJ1-1 | TRBV7-8 | NA | TGTGCCAGCAGCTTAGCGACAGAAGCTTTCTTT | CASSLATEAFF
TRBD1 | TRBJ1-2 | TRBV10-2 | NA | TGCGCCAGCAGTGTACGGGACAGGGACTATGGCTACACCTTC | CASSVRDRDYGYTF
TRBD1 | TRBJ1-1 | TRBV19 | NA | TGTGCCAGTAGTCCATCTCAGGGGGCAAAAAAAGAAGCTTTCTTT | CASSPSQGAKKEAFF
TRBD1 | TRBJ2-2 | TRBV7-6 | NA | TGTGCCAGCAGCCCCCGGACAGGGGGCGCGGACGGGGAGCTGTTTTTT | CASSPRTGGADGELFF
TRBD2 | TRBJ2-1 | TRBV30 | NA | TGTGCCTGGAGTGGTAGCGGGGGGGCCGGTAGCTCCTACAATGAGCAGTTCTTC | CAWSGSGGAGSSYNEQFF
NA | TRBJ1-6 | TRBV18 | few | TGTGCCAGCTCACCTCCGGACAAAAATTCACCCCTCCACTTT | CASSPPDKNSPLHF
NA | TRBJ1-6 | TRBV12-3/TRBV12-4 | NA | TGTGCCAGCAGTTTCCAGCGGGGGCCCCTCCACTTT | CASSFQRGPLHF
TRBD1 | TRBJ1-2 | TRBV7-9 | NA | TGTGCCAGCAGCTTAGTAGGAGGACAGGGGACCGCCGCGAATTTC | CASSLVGGQGTAANF
TRBD1 | TRBJ1-1 | TRBV7-2 | once | TGTGCCAGCAGCTTTGCGGGACAGGGGGTTGGCACTGAAGCTTTCTTT | CASSFAGQGVGTEAFF
NA | TRBJ1-2 | TRBV19 | NA | TGTGCCAGTAGTATAGATCAGTCCCAGGGGAATGGCTACACCTTC | CASSIDQSQGNGYTF
TRBD1 | TRBJ1-3 | TRBV27 | NA | TGTGCCAGCAGTTTGACAGGGTTAGGAAACACCATATATTTT | CASSLTGLGNTIYF
NA | TRBJ2-1 | TRBV5-3 | NA | TGTGCCGCCTTGAAGGAGCAAGTTTACAATGAGCAGTTCTTC | CAALKEQVYNEQFF
TRBD1 | TRBJ2-3 | TRBV5-1 | NA | TGCGCCAGCAGCCCCCCTGGGACAGGGGGCGCAGATACGCAGTATTTT | CASSPPGTGGADTQYF
NA | TRBJ2-2 | TRBV6-6 | NA | TGTGCCAGCAGTTACTCGGCCGCGGGGTCGGCCGGGGAGCTGTTTTTT | CASSYSAAGSAGELFF
NA | TRBJ1-1 | TRBV2 | NA | TGTGCCAGCAGGTCGGAGGTGCTTTCCCCGTTT | CASRSEVLSPF
NA | TRBJ2-5 | TRBV29-1 | NA | TGCAGCGGGGAGGGGGGCAAGGCCCAGTACTTC | CSGEGGKAQYF
NA | TRBJ1-1 | TRBV7-9 | few | TGTGCCAGCACCGCCAGGGGGAACACTGAAGCTTTCTTT | CASTARGNTEAFF
TRBD2 | TRBJ2-7 | TRBV7-9 | NA | TGTGCCAGCAGCTCGATGGGACTAGCGGGTAGTAGGTCCTACGAGCAGTACTTC | CASSSMGLAGSRSYEQYF
NA | TRBJ2-7 | TRBV6-4 | NA | TGTGCCAGCAGTGACTCGTGGGGGGGCCGGTCCTACGAGCAGTACTTC | CASSDSWGGRSYEQYF
NA | TRBJ1-4 | TRBV7-9 | NA | TGTGCCAGCAGCTCTCGCGCTGAAAAACTGTTTTTT | CASSSRAEKLFF
TRBD2 | TRBJ2-5 | TRBV2 | few | TGTGCCAGCAGTAAAACCGGACTAGCGGGACAAGAGACCCAGTACTTC | CASSKTGLAGQETQYF
TRBD1 | TRBJ1-6 | TRBV7-8 | once | TGTGCCAGCAGCAGGACAGGGGGCGAGGAATCACCCCTCCACTTT | CASSRTGGEESPLHF
NA | TRBJ2-3 | TRBV11-3 | NA | TGTGCCAGCAGCTTAGATCCATCCACAGATACGCAGTATTTT | CASSLDPSTDTQYF